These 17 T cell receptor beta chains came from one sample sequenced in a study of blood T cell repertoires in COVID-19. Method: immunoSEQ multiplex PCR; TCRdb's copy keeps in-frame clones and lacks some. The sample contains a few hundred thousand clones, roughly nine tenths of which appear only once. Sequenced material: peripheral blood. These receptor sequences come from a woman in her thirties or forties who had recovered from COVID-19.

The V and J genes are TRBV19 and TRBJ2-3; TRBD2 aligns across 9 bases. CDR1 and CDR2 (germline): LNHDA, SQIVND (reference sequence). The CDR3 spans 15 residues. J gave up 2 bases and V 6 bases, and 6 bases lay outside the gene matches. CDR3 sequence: CASRVLAGPTDTQYF. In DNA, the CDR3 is TGTGCCAGTAGGGTACTAGCGGGTCCCACAGATACGCAGTATTTT. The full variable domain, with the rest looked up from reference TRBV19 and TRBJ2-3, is DGGITQSPKYLFRKEGQNVTLSCEQNLNHDAMYWYRQDPGQGLRLIYYSQIVNDFQKGDIAEGYSVSREKKESFPLTVTSAQKNPTAFYLCASRVLAGPTDTQYFGPGTRLTVL.

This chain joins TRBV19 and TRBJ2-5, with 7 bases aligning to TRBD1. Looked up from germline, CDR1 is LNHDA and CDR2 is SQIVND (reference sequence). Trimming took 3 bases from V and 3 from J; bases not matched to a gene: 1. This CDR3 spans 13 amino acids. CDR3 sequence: CASSMDRKETQYF. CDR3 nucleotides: TGTGCCAGTAGTATGGACAGGAAAGAGACCCAGTACTTC.

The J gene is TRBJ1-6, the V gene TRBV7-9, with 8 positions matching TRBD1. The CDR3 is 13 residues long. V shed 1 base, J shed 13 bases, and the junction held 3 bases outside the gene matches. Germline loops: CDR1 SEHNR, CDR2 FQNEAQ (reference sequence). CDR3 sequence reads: CASSLDRGWPLHF. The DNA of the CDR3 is TGTGCCAGCAGCTTAGACAGGGGGTGGCCCCTCCACTTT.

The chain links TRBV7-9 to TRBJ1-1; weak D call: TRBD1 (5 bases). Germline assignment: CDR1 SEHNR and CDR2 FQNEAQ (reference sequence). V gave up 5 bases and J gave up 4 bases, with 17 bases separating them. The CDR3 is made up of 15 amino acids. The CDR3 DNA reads TGTGCCAGCAGCCCTTGGGAGGGGCGCCTCACTGAAGCTTTCTTT. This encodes CASSPWEGRLTEAFF.

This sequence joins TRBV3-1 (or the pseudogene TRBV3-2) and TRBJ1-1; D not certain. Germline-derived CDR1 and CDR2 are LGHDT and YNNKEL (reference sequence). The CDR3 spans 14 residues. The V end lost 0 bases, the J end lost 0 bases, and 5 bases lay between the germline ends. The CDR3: CASSQESMNTEAFF. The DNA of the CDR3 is TGTGCCAGCAGCCAAGAATCCATGAACACTGAAGCTTTCTTT.

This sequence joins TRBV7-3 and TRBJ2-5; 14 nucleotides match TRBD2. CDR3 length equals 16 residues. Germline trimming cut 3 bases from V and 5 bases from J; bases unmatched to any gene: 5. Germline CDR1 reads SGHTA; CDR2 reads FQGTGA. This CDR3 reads CASSFSGLAGGETQYF. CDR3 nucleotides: TGTGCCAGCAGCTTTTCCGGACTAGCGGGGGGTGAGACCCAGTACTTC.

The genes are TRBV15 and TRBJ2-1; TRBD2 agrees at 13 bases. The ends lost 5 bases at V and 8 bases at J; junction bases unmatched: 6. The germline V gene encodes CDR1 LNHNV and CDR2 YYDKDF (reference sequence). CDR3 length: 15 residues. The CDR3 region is CATSSRTSGGYEQFF. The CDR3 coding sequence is TGTGCCACCAGCTCTCGGACTAGCGGGGGATATGAGCAGTTCTTC.

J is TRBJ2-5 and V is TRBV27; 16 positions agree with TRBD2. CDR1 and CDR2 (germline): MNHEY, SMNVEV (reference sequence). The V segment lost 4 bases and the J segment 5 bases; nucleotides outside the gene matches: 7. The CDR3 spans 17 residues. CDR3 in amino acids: CASSSTGLAGGPETQYF. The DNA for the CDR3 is TGTGCCAGCAGTTCGACGGGACTAGCGGGAGGGCCGGAGACCCAGTACTTC.

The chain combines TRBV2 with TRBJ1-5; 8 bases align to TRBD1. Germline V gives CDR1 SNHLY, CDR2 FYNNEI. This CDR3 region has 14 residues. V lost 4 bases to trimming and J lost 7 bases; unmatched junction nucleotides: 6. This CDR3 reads CASSVRTGNQPQHF. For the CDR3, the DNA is TGTGCCAGCAGTGTTCGGACAGGGAACCAGCCCCAGCATTTT.

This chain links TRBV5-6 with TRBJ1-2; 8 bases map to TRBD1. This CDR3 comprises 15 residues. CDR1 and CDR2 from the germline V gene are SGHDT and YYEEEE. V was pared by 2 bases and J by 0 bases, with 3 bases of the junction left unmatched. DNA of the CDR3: TGTGCCAGCAGCTTCCGGACAGGGCCTAACTATGGCTACACCTTC. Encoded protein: CASSFRTGPNYGYTF.

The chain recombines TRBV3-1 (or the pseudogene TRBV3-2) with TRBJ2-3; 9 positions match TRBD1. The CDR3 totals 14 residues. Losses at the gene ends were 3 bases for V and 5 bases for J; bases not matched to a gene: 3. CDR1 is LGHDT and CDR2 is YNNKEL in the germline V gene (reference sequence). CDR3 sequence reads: CASSQDRGKDTQYF. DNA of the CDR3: TGTGCCAGCAGCCAGGACAGGGGTAAAGATACGCAGTATTTT.

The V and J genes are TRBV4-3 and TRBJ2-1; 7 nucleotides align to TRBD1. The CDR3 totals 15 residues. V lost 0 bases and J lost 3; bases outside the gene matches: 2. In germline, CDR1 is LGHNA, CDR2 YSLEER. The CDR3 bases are TGCGCCAGCAGCCAAGAATACAGGGGCTACAATGAGCAGTTCTTC. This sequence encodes CASSQEYRGYNEQFF.

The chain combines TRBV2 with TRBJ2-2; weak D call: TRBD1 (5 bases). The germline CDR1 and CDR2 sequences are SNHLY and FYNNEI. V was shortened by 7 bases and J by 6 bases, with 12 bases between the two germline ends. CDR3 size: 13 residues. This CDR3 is CASIYRLPGELFF. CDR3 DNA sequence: TGTGCCAGCATATACAGGCTCCCCGGGGAGCTGTTTTTT.

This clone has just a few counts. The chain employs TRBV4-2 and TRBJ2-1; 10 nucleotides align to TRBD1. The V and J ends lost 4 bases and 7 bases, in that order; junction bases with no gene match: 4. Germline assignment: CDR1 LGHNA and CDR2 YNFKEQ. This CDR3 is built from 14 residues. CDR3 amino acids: CASSRGDRGNEQFF. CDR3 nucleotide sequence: TGTGCCAGCAGCCGCGGGGACAGGGGTAATGAGCAGTTCTTC.

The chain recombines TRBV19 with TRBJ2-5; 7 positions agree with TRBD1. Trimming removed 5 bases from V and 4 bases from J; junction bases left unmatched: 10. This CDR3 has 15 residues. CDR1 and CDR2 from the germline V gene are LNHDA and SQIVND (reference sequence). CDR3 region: CASSGARRDRETQYF. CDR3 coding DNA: TGTGCCAGTAGTGGGGCCCGCCGGGACAGAGAGACCCAGTACTTC.

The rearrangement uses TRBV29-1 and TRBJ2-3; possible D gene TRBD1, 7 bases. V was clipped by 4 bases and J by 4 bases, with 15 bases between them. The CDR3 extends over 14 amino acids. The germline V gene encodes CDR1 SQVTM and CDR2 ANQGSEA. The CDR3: CSVGGGGDADTQYF. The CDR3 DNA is TGCAGCGTTGGCGGAGGGGGCGACGCAGATACGCAGTATTTT.

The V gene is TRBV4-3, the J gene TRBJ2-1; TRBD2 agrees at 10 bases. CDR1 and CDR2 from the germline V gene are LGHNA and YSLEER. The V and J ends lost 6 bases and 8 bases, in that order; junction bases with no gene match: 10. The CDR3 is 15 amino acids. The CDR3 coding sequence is TGCGCCAGCAGTCAACTAGCGGGAAAGGACGATGAGCAGTTCTTC. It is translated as CASSQLAGKDDEQFF.